The subject of this entry is one T cell receptor beta chain. This sample stems from a study of shared clonotypes between healthy human individuals. TCRdb keeps only in-frame clones here, not all; method: immunoSEQ multiplex PCR. Here the sample spans roughly 1,100,000 clones, around 76% being singletons. With 5 bases removed from V and 0 bases from J, the gap between germline ends came to 17 bases. CDR1 and CDR2 (germline): SGHTA, FQGNSA. CDR3 size: 16 residues. Sequenced sample: memory CD4+ T cells sorted from blood. This sample's subset: CD45RA-negative fraction. This chain links TRBV7-2 with TRBJ2-7; the D gene is possibly TRBD2 (7 bases). The TCR comes from a man between 18 and 29 years old in good health. This chain's CDR3 is CASSRPPGGPSYEQYF. The CDR3 bases are TGTGCCAGCAGCCGACCGCCGGGGGGCCCCTCCTACGAGCAGTACTTC.